This T cell receptor beta chain was identified in a study of control samples from healthy donors and cancer patients. This CDR3 spans 13 amino acids. Germline loops: CDR1 SGDLS, CDR2 YYNGEE. Trimming took off 4 bases at V and 7 bases at J, with 11 bases between the two ends. Method: immunoSEQ multiplex PCR; TCRdb's copy keeps in-frame clones and lacks some. The data show 65,000 to 90,000 clones, with 89% seen just once and 9.5% held by the top ten. Sequencing used PBMCs. This sequence was found in a woman aged 45 to 65 with colorectal cancer. This chain joins TRBV9 and TRBJ1-4, with a weak D call TRBD1 (5 bases). The CDR3: CASSRGEGEKLFF. The DNA of the CDR3 is TGTGCCAGCAGCCGGGGGGAGGGTGAAAAACTGTTTTTT.